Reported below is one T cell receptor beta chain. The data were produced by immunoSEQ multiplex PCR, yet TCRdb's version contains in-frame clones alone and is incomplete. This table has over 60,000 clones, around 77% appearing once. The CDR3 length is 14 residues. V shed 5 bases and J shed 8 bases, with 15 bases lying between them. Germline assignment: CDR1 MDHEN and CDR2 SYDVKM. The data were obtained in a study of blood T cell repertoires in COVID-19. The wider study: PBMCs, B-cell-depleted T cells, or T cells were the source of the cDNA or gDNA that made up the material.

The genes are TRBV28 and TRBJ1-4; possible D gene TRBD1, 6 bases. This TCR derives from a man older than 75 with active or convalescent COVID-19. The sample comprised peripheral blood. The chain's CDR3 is CASSPGTFSEKLFF. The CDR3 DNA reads TGTGCCAGCAGTCCCGGGACATTTTCAGAAAAACTGTTTTTT.